The clone carrying this T cell receptor beta chain has a handful of counts. The data are from a study of T cells after somatic rescue of genetic block. The method was immunoSEQ multiplex PCR; TCRdb's version includes in-frame clones alone and lacks a portion of them. The data contain approximately 700 clones, under 55% of them seen just once; the ten biggest clones take up about 60%. The germline V and J ends were trimmed by 0 bases and 2 bases, with 2 bases remaining between them. The CDR3 is 12 amino acids. Germline V gene lookup returns CDR1 MNHGY and CDR2 SAAAGT. The chain recombines TRBV6-8 with TRBJ2-7; D remains unclear. Sequencing was carried out using peripheral blood mononuclear cells (PBMCs). This sequence originates from a girl younger than two. This chain's CDR3 is CASSYSPYEQYF. The CDR3 DNA reads TGTGCCAGCAGTTACTCCCCCTACGAGCAGTACTTC.